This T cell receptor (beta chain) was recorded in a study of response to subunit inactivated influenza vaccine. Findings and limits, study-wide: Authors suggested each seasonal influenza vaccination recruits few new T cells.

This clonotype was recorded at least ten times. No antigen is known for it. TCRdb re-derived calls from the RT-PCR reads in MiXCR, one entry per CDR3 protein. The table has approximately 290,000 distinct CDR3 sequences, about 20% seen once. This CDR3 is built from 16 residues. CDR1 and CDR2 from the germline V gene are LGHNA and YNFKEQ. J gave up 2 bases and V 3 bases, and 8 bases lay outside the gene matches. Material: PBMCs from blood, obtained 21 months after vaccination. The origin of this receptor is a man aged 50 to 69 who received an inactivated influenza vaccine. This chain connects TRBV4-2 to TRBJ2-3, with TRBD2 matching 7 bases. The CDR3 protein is CASSQWEGGNTDTQYF. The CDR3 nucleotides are TGTGCCAGCAGCCAGTGGGAGGGCGGAAACACAGATACGCAGTATTTT.